What follows describes a single T cell receptor (beta chain). Clones were read by immunoSEQ multiplex PCR, and TCRdb kept only the in-frame ones, dropping some. The table has about 140,000 clones, approximately 87% seen once; the top ten hold under 25%. This specimen belongs to a study of radiation and T cells in renal cell carcinoma. Indicated time point: baseline pretreatment blood. Treatment defined: 15 Gy SBRT to primary tumor, nephrectomy 4 weeks later. Radiation-treated patients gave blood at baseline, week 2 and week 4. Clear cell pathology was present in this patient's renal cell carcinoma. CDR3 size: 13 residues. V lost 7 bases, J lost 5 bases, and 17 bases lay in between. Germline V gives CDR1 SQVTM, CDR2 ANQGSEA.

Here the sequenced sample was blood, taken from a patient whose treatment included radiotherapy and nephrectomy. The source of this sequence is a woman aged 45 to 65 with renal cell carcinoma. The V and J genes are TRBV29-1 and TRBJ2-5; TRBD1 is a possible D gene (6 bases). CDR3 in DNA: TGCAGCGCTCCGACAGGATTTCTGGAGACCCAGTACTTC. Protein: CSAPTGFLETQYF. Full variable domain (missing parts from reference TRBV29-1 and TRBJ2-5): SAVISQKPSRDICQRGTSLTIQCQVDSQVTMMFWYRQQPGQSLTLIATANQGSEATYESGFVIDKFPISRPNLTFSTLTVSNMSPEDSSIYLCSAPTGFLETQYFGPGTRLLVL.